The 20 T cell receptor beta chains below all came from one sample that was sequenced in a study of T cells after yellow fever vaccination. TCRdb reprocessed the 5' RACE reads with MiXCR, giving one entry per CDR3 protein. Of around 100,000 distinct CDR3 sequences listed, roughly 8.9% are singletons. Specimen: CD8+ T cells sorted from PBMCs, collected 45 days after the yellow fever booster vaccination. These receptor sequences come from a man aged 25 to 40 who received the YFV17D yellow fever vaccine.

This clonotype was counted many times. This chain uses TRBV28 with TRBJ2-3; 15 bases agree with TRBD2. The V gene's germline CDR1 is MDHEN and CDR2 SYDVKM. There are 18 residues in the CDR3. J gave up 1 base and V 5 bases, and 7 bases lay outside the gene matches. CDR3 amino acids: CASSPLGLAGGGTDTQYF. The CDR3 DNA follows: TGTGCCAGCAGTCCACTTGGACTAGCGGGAGGGGGCACAGATACGCAGTATTTT.

This clonotype was counted a few times. The chain combines TRBV27 with TRBJ2-2; D unclear. CDR1 and CDR2 (germline): MNHEY, SMNVEV (reference sequence). Trimming took off 2 bases at V and 11 bases at J, with 12 bases between the two ends. The CDR3 has 13 residues. CDR3 in amino acids: CASSLTQYGELFF. The CDR3 coding sequence is TGTGCCAGCAGTTTAACTCAATACGGAGAGCTGTTTTTT.

This clonotype was detected many times. One end of the junction does not line up with germline, which may come from a read error. The chain joins TRBV11-2 to TRBJ2-7; unclear D gene. CDR3 length: 13 amino acids. The germline V gene encodes CDR1 SGHAT and CDR2 FQNNGV. The CDR3 region is CASSLGRSYEQYF. CDR3 nucleotide sequence: TGTGCCAGCAGTTTAGGGCGGAGCTACGAGCAGTACTTC.

At least ten counts were recorded for this clonotype. The chain has TRBV4-3 and TRBJ2-3, with D possibly TRBD1 on 5 matching bases. V gave up 0 bases and J gave up 0 bases, with 7 bases separating them. There are 15 residues in the CDR3. Germline V CDR1 and CDR2: LGHNA, YSLEER. CDR3 residues: CASSQDRGSTDTQYF. The DNA of the CDR3 is TGCGCCAGCAGCCAAGATAGGGGAAGCACAGATACGCAGTATTTT.

In its sample, this clonotype was seen a few times. The rearrangement joins TRBV2 to TRBJ2-4; perhaps TRBD1 as D (5 bases). This CDR3 is built from 17 residues. Germline CDR1 reads SNHLY; CDR2 reads FYNNEI. Trimming shortened V by 3 bases and J by 2 bases, and 17 bases separated the two germline ends. The CDR3 reads CASSEVGLGLTKNIQYF. As DNA, the CDR3 is TGTGCCAGCAGTGAGGTGGGGCTGGGCCTAACCAAAAACATTCAGTACTTC.

In its sample, this clonotype was seen many times. The V gene is TRBV3-1, the J gene TRBJ2-1, with TRBD1 matching over 7 bases. CDR1 is LGHDT, CDR2 YNNKEL, per germline (reference sequence). The CDR3 totals 14 residues. V lost 6 bases and J lost 3; bases outside the gene matches: 5. The CDR3 spells CASRTGQNYNEQFF. CDR3 nucleotides: TGTGCCAGCAGGACGGGACAGAACTACAATGAGCAGTTCTTC.

Ten or more counts support this clonotype. The chain couples TRBV11-2 to TRBJ1-1, with a possible D match to TRBD1 (5 bases). The V gene lost 5 bases and the J gene lost 1 base, with 11 bases spanning the gap. CDR1 SGHAT and CDR2 FQNNGV come from the germline V gene. This CDR3 is 14 amino acids long. The CDR3 sequence is CASSGAAGNTEAFF. The CDR3 region has the DNA TGTGCCAGCAGCGGGGCCGCGGGGAACACTGAAGCTTTCTTT.

There are many counts of this clonotype. This chain links TRBV12-3 or TRBV12-4 with TRBJ2-1; maybe TRBD1 (6 bases). Trimming took off 1 base at V and 0 bases at J, with 22 bases between the two ends. The CDR3 consists of 20 residues. The CDR3 DNA is TGTGCCAGCAGTTTAGGGGTGGGGGACAAATTCGTTCGCTCCTACAATGAGCAGTTCTTC. Translated: CASSLGVGDKFVRSYNEQFF.

This clonotype appeared a few times. V usage is TRBV29-1 and J usage is TRBJ2-2; D not resolved. The length of the CDR3 is 11 residues. CDR1 is SQVTM, CDR2 ANQGSEA, per germline. V dropped 2 bases and J dropped 8 bases, with 6 bases sitting between them. The CDR3 DNA sequence: TGCAGCGTTGAATTTTTTGGGGAGCTGTTTTTT. Amino acids: CSVEFFGELFF.

This clonotype appeared many times. The chain uses TRBV15 and TRBJ2-2; no firm D call. Deletions cut 0 bases from V and 7 bases from J, with 6 bases between. The CDR3 runs to 13 residues. Looked up from germline, CDR1 is LNHNV and CDR2 is YYDKDF (reference sequence). CDR3 nucleotide sequence: TGTGCCACCAGCAGAGATAAGCACGGGGAGCTGTTTTTT. This translates into CATSRDKHGELFF.

This clonotype was counted many times. V is TRBV4-3 and J is TRBJ1-3; TRBD1 might be the D (6 bases). The germline V gene has CDR1 LGHNA and CDR2 YSLEER. There are 15 residues in the CDR3. Trimming removed 4 bases at V and 0 bases at J, with 10 bases between. CDR3 in DNA: TGCGCCAGCAGCCGAGGGACATCCTCTGGAAACACCATATATTTT. Translating it yields CASSRGTSSGNTIYF.

This clonotype has ten or more counts. This rearrangement joins TRBV27 to TRBJ1-5; 7 bases are a match to TRBD1. The CDR3 covers 14 residues. Germline V gene data show CDR1 as MNHEY and CDR2 as SMNVEV (reference sequence). V shed 6 bases, J shed 6 bases, and the junction held 8 bases outside the gene matches. CDR3 sequence (DNA): TGTGCCAGCAGGACAGGGTTAGTAGGTCAGCCCCAGCATTTT. This codes for CASRTGLVGQPQHF.

The chain has TRBV6-5 and TRBJ2-1, with a weak D call TRBD1 (5 bases). Germline CDR1 is MNHEY and CDR2 is SVGAGI. V was clipped by 4 bases and J by 8 bases, with 15 bases between them. The CDR3 runs 14 residues. The CDR3 sequence is CASSSWGFGDEQFF. The CDR3 coding sequence is TGTGCCAGCAGTTCATGGGGCTTTGGCGATGAGCAGTTCTTC.

Turning to this clonotype: Possible read error: a much larger clone is one base away. The chain is built from TRBV3-1 and TRBJ1-6; D perhaps matches TRBD1 (5 bases). The germline gives CDR1 LGHDT, CDR2 YNNKEL (reference sequence). The CDR3 spans 12 residues. For the CDR3, the DNA is TGTACCAGCAGTCGGGGGTTTTCACCCCTCCACTTT. Amino acid sequence: CTSSRGFSPLHF.

This clonotype was seen repeatedly, ten times or more. The V gene is TRBV7-3, the J gene TRBJ2-3, with D tentatively TRBD2 (5 bases). Germline assignment: CDR1 SGHTA and CDR2 FQGTGA. Trimming removed 5 bases from V and 0 bases from J, with 15 bases in between. This CDR3 spans 16 amino acids. The CDR3 here is CASSPILGGSTDTQYF. In DNA, the CDR3 is TGTGCCAGCAGCCCGATATTGGGCGGGAGCACAGATACGCAGTATTTT.

The chain is built from TRBV28 and TRBJ2-1, with 10 bases aligning to TRBD2. The CDR3 is 14 residues long. Germline loops: CDR1 MDHEN, CDR2 SYDVKM. Trimming at V came to 7 bases and at J to 8 bases, leaving 8 bases not matched to a gene. The CDR3 loop is CASTYRLAGDEQFF. CDR3 nucleotide sequence: TGTGCCAGCACCTATCGGCTAGCGGGAGATGAGCAGTTCTTC.

The table lists this clonotype with many counts. The rearrangement links TRBV20-1 to TRBJ2-7; D not resolved. The germline V gene has CDR1 DFQATT and CDR2 SNEGSKA (reference sequence). The CDR3 has 13 amino acids. Trimming removed 3 bases at V and 3 bases at J, with 12 bases between. In nucleotides, the CDR3 is TGCAGTGCTAGTGGTGTGAGCTTCTACGAGCAGTACTTC. Its translation is CSASGVSFYEQYF.

As to this clonotype: The junction and the germline gene differ at one end; a read error may be behind it. The rearrangement joins TRBV7-7 to TRBJ1-1; no clear D. The CDR3 totals 14 residues. Looked up from germline, CDR1 is SSHAT and CDR2 is FNYEAQ (reference sequence). The CDR3 here is CASSPRSMNTEAFF. Here the CDR3 DNA reads TGTGCTAGCAGCCCAAGGTCCATGAACACTGAAGCTTTCTTT.

In its sample, this clonotype was seen many times. This rearrangement joins TRBV11-3 to TRBJ2-2, with D tentatively TRBD2 (6 bases). Germline CDR1 SGHNT, CDR2 YENEEA. This CDR3 has 18 residues. Trimming left V 5 bases short and J 1 base short, with 20 bases between. The CDR3 loop reads CASSPSWVASENTGELFF. CDR3 nucleotides: TGTGCCAGCAGCCCGAGTTGGGTGGCTAGCGAGAACACCGGGGAGCTGTTTTTT.

This clonotype has at least ten counts. The chain joins TRBV20-1 to TRBJ2-1, with D maybe TRBD2 (5 bases). Germline CDR1 reads DFQATT; CDR2 reads SNEGSKA (reference sequence). There are 14 residues in the CDR3. Trimming cost V 3 bases and J 5 bases, with 14 bases left between them. The CDR3 region is CSASFGLGHNEQFF. In nucleotides, the CDR3 is TGCAGTGCTAGTTTTGGACTTGGCCACAATGAGCAGTTCTTC.